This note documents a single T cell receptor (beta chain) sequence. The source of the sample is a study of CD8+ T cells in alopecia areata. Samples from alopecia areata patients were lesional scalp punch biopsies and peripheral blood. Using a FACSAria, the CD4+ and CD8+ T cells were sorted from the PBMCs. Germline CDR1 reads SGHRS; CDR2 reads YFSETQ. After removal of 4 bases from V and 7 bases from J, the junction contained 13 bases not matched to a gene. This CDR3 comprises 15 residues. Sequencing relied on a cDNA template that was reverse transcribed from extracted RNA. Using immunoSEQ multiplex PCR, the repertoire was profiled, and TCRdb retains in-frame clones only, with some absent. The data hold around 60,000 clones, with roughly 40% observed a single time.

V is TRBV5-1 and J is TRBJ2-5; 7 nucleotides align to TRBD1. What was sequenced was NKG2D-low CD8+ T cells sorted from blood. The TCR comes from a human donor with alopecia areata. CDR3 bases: TGCGCCAGCAGCCCTAACCGGGACAGAACGGGGACCCAGTACTTC. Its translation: CASSPNRDRTGTQYF.